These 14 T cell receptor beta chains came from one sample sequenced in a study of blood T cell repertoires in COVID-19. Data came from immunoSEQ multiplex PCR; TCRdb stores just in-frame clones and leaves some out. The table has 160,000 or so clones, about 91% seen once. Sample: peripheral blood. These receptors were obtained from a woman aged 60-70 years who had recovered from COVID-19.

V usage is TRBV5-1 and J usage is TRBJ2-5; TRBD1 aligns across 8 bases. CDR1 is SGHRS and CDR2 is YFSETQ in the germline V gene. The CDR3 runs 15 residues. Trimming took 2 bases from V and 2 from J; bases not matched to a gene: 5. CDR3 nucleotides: TGCGCCAGCAGCTTTGACAGGGGTGGGCAAGAGACCCAGTACTTC. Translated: CASSFDRGGQETQYF.

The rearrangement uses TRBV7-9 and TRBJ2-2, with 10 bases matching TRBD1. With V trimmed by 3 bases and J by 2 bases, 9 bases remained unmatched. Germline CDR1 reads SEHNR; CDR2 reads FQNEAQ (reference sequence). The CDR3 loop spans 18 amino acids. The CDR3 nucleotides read TGTGCCAGCAGCTTGCGACTCACGACAGGGGGCAACACCGGGGAGCTGTTTTTT. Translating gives CASSLRLTTGGNTGELFF. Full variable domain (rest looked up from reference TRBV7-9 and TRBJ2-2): DTGVSQNPRHKITKRGQNVTFRCDPISEHNRLYWYRQTLGQGPEFLTYFQNEAQLEKSRLLSDRFSAERPKGSFSTLEIQRTEQGDSAMYLCASSLRLTTGGNTGELFFGEGSRLTVL.

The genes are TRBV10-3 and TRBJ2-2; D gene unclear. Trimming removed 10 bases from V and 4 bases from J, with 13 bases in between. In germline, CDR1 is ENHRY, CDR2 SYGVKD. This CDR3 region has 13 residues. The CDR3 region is CASEFTGTGELFF. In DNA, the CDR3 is TGTGCCAGCGAATTCACGGGCACCGGGGAGCTGTTTTTT.

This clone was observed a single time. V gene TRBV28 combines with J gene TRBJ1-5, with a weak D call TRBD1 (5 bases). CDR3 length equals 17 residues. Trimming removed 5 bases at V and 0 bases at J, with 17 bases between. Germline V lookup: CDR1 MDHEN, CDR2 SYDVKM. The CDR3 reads CASSPSGGTYSNQPQHF. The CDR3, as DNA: TGTGCCAGCAGTCCCTCCGGGGGAACTTATAGCAATCAGCCCCAGCATTTT.

CDR3 nucleotides: TGCAGCGTGAACAGGGGAGAGACCCAGTACTTC. This gives the protein CSVNRGETQYF. This chain joins TRBV29-1 and TRBJ2-5; 7 positions agree with TRBD1. Germline V gives CDR1 SQVTM, CDR2 ANQGSEA. There are 11 residues in the CDR3. Germline trimming cut 6 bases from V and 4 bases from J; bases unmatched to any gene: 2.

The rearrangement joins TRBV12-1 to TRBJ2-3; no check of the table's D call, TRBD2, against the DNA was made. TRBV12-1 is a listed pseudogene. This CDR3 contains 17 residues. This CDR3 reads CASSFARTSGTQDTQYF. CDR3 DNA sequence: TGTGCCAGCAGCTTTGCACGGACTAGCGGCACACAAGATACGCAGTATTTT.

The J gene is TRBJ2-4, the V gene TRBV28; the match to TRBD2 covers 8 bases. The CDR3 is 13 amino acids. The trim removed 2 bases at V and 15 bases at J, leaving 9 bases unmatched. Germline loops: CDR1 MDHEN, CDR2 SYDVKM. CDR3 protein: CASSLSGGPRTYF. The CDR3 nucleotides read TGTGCCAGCAGTTTAAGCGGGGGCCCCCGGACGTACTTC.

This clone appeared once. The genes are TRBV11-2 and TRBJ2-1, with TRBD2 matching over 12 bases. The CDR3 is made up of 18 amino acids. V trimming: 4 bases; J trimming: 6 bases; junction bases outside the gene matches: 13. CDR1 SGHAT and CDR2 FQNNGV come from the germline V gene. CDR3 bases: TGTGCCAGCAGCTCCTCACCATTTTCTAGCGGGGGGGCCAATGAGCAGTTCTTC. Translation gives CASSSSPFSSGGANEQFF.

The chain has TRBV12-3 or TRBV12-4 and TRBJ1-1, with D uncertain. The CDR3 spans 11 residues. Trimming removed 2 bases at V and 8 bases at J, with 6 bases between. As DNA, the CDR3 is TGTGCCAGCAGTTTATATCGGGAAGCTTTCTTT. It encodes CASSLYREAFF.

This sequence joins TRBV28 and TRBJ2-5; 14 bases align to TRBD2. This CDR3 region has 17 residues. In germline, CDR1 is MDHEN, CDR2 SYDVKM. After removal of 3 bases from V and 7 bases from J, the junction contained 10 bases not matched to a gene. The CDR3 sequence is CASSLAGLAGGRGTQYF. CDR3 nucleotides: TGTGCCAGCAGTTTGGCAGGACTAGCGGGGGGACGGGGGACCCAGTACTTC.

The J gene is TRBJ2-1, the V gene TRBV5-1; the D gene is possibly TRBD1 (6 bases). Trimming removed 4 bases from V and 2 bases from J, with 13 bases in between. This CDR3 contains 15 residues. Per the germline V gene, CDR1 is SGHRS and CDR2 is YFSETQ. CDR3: CASSPSGGPYNEQFF. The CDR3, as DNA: TGCGCCAGCAGCCCAAGTGGGGGCCCCTACAATGAGCAGTTCTTC.

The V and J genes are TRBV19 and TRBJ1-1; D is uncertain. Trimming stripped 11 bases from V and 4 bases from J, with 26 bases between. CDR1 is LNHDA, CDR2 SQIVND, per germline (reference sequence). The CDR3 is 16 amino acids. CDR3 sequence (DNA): TGTGCCCAGGTAAACTCCGGACCTTGGCGGGGCACTGAAGCTTTCTTT. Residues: CAQVNSGPWRGTEAFF.

In nucleotides, the CDR3 is TGTGCCAGCAGTGAATACGGATTCCGGGACTATGGCTACACCTTC. It is translated as CASSEYGFRDYGYTF. The chain links TRBV25-1 to TRBJ1-2; D remains ambiguous. The CDR3 is 15 amino acids. Trimming pared 0 bases from V and 3 bases from J, leaving 11 bases between. Germline V gene lookup returns CDR1 MGHDK and CDR2 SYGVNS.

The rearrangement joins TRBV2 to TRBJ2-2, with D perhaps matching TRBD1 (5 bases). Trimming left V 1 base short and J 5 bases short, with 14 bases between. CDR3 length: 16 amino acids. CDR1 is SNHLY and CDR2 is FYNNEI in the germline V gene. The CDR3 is CASSEDLGRETGELFF. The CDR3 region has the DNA TGTGCCAGCAGTGAAGATCTGGGGCGAGAGACCGGGGAGCTGTTTTTT.